This entry concerns a single T cell receptor (beta chain). The antigen it binds to is not known. Per-base quality was not reported, and no clone a single base away is much larger than it. TCR beta CDR3 regions were sequenced from DNA using the immunoSEQ Assay. In the paper's pipeline: T cell density was computed as TCR beta template counts normalized to usable DNA estimated by amplifying housekeeping genes. Richness was estimated with the preseqR package, extrapolating to 400,000 templates for PBMC samples and 120,000 templates for tissue samples. Clonality was defined by subtracting Pielou's evenness from one. Differential abundance testing on productive amino-acid clonotypes, with a minimum total count of 5 and an alpha of 0.1, was used to identify tissue-enriched TCRs. The Jaccard Index and the Morisita Overlap Index were used to measure how much the repertoires overlapped between compartments. TCR beta CDR3s were clustered by GLIPH together with public tetramer-defined viral CDR3s, and at least three viral sequences plus V-gene enrichment were required for viral motifs. TCRdb retrieved this table from immuneACCESS and kept in-frame rearrangements only. Not all clones are present; in checked studies, unresolved V genes account for under half, and no reason is known for the remainder. For V, J and clone size, that table is used; D and trimming come from the DNA. This sample has tens of thousands of clones in its table, and 65% to 90% of those were observed once. More than 7.5% of the sample rests with the top ten.

The data derive from a study of T cells in localized non-small cell lung cancer (dated by TCRdb to 2019 to 2021). Broadly, across the study: T cell repertoires of approximately 250 early-stage NSCLC patients were analyzed, with tumors being compared against uninvolved tumor-adjacent lungs. All 220 or so NSCLC patients in the cohort were treatment-naive and had localized lung tumors that were resected. A mean age of approximately 66 years was recorded for the NSCLC patients, of whom some 130 were male and over 100 were female.

Here is what the overall study found, with its caveats: A median of approximately 57 of the top 100 tumor clones were detected in paired uninvolved adjacent lung, and approximately 28 of these tumor clones were also found among the top 100 clones of the paired uninvolved adjacent lung. Because multi-region sequencing of the tumors was not done, intratumor heterogeneity could not be ruled out. Uninvolved tumor-adjacent lung showed the highest T cell clonality, higher than tumor, which suggests more focused antigenic responses in the adjacent lung. Higher blood T cell density associated with longer overall survival, while higher adjacent-lung clonality associated with shorter survival. Because the study design was exploratory, TCR variables were selected using unadjusted p-values without false-discovery rate correction.

Counted from cysteine to phenylalanine, this CDR3 has 13 amino acids. CDR3 DNA is the only sequence kept; it has 39 bases, read in frame from the first base. At the junction V is shortened by 0 bases and J by 6 bases, with 10 bases in between. Based on the germline V gene, the CDR1 and CDR2 sequences are SGHTS and YDEGEE. At diagnosis, tumor, uninvolved tumor-adjacent lung and peripheral blood were collected and then preserved as a mix of FFPE and fresh-frozen material. Blood samples were analyzed as peripheral blood mononuclear cells for TCR repertoire profiling. Sequences were derived from PBMCs, sampled before any cancer treatment. This clonotype was obtained from a man between 35 and 75 years old with stage II lung adenocarcinoma. The rearranged chain carries TRBV5-8 and TRBJ2-7; the D gene identity is not certain. CDR3 reads: CASSLGGLREQYF. The DNA sequence reads TGTGCCAGCAGCTTGGGAGGCCTACGCGAGCAGTACTTC.